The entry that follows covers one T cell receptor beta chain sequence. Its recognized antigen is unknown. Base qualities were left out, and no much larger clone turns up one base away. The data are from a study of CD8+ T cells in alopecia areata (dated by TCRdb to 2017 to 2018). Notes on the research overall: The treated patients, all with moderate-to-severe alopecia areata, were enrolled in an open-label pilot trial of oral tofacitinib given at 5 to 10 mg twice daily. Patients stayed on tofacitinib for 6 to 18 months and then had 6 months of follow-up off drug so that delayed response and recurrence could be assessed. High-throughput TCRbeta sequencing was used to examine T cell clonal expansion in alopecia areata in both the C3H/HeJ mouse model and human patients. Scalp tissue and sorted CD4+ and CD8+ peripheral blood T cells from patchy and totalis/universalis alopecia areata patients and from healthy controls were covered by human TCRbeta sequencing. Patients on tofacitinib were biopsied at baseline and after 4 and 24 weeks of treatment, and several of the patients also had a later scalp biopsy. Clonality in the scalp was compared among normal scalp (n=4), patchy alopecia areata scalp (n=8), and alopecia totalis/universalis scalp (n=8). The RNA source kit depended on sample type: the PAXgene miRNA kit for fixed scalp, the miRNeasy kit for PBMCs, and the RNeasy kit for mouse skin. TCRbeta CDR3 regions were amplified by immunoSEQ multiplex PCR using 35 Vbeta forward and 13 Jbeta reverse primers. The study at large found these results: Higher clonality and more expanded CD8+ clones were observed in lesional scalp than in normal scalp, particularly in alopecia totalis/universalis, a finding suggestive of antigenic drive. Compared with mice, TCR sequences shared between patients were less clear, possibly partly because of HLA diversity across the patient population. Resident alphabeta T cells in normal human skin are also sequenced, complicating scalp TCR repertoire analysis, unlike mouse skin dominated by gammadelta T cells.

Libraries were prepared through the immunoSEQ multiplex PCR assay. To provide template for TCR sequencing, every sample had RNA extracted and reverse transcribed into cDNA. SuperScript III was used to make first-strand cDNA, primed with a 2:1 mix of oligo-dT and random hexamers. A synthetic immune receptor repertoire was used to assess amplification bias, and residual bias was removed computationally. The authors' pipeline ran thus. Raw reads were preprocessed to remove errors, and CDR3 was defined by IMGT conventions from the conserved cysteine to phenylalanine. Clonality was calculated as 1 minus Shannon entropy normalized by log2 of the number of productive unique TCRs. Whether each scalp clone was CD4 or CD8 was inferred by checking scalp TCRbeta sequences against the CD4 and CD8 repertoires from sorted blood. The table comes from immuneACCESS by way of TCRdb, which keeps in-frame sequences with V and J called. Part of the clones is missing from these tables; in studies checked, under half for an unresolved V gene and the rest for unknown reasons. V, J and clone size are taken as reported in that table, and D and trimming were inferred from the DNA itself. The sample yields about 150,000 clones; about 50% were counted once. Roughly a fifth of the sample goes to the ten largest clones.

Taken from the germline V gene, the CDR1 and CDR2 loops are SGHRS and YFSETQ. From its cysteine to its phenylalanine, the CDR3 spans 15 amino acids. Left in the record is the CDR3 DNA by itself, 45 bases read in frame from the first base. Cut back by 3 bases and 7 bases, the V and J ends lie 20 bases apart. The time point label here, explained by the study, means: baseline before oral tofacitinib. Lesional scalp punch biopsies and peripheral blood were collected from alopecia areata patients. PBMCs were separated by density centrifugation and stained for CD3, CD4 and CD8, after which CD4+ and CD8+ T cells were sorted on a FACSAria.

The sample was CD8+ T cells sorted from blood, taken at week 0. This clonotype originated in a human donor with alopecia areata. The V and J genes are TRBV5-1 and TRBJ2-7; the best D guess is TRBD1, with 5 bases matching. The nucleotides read TGCGCCAGCAGCTACTCAAATCCAGGGCCTGGAGAGCAGTACTTC. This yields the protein CASSYSNPGPGEQYF.